This passage covers 10 T cell receptor beta chains from one sample sequenced in a study of blood T cell repertoires in COVID-19. TCRdb's copy holds only in-frame clones and misses some; the assay was immunoSEQ multiplex PCR. The sample lists about 180,000 clones; around 90% were seen once. Sequenced input: peripheral blood. The receptors here all came from a woman aged 45-65 years with acute or convalescent COVID-19.

V and J are TRBV12-3 or TRBV12-4 and TRBJ1-1; maybe TRBD1 (5 bases). V shed 5 bases and J shed 4 bases, with 8 bases lying between them. CDR3 size: 12 residues. CDR3 bases: TGTGCCAGCAGTAGGGGCAGCACTGAAGCTTTCTTT. As protein: CASSRGSTEAFF.

This clone came up a few times. The rearrangement uses TRBV15 and TRBJ2-2; D might be TRBD2 (7 bases). The CDR3 extends over 15 amino acids. The germline CDR1 and CDR2 sequences are LNHNV and YYDKDF (reference sequence). The germline V and J ends were trimmed by 3 bases and 5 bases, with 13 bases remaining between them. In DNA form, the CDR3 reads TGTGCCACCAGCAGGGGGGGGCAGGGTACCGGGGAGCTGTTTTTT. It codes for CATSRGGQGTGELFF.

The gene calls are TRBV7-2 and TRBJ2-1, with D uncertain. The CDR3 consists of 13 residues. CDR1 and CDR2 (germline): SGHTA, FQGNSA. V lost 2 bases, J lost 7 bases, and 9 bases lay in between. CDR3 amino acids: CASSLSAGNEQFF. The DNA for the CDR3 is TGTGCCAGCAGCTTATCGGCCGGGAATGAGCAGTTCTTC.

The chain uses TRBV19 and TRBJ1-5; 7 positions match TRBD1. Trimming cost V 7 bases and J 8 bases; bases outside gene matches: 14. CDR3 length: 15 residues. The germline V gene encodes CDR1 LNHDA and CDR2 SQIVND (reference sequence). CDR3 DNA: TGTGCCAGTACGGCCCGACAGGGAGCGGTTGAGCCCCAGCATTTT. It specifies CASTARQGAVEPQHF.

J is TRBJ2-3 and V is TRBV11-3; D gene uncertain. The V end lost 5 bases, the J end lost 0 bases, and 12 bases lay between the germline ends. Germline CDR1 is SGHNT and CDR2 is YENEEA. The CDR3 spans 15 residues. The CDR3 here is CASSRSVASTDTQYF. In DNA form, the CDR3 reads TGTGCCAGCAGCCGGAGCGTCGCTAGCACAGATACGCAGTATTTT.

The J gene is TRBJ2-3, the V gene TRBV11-3; D gene ambiguous. V dropped 1 base and J dropped 3 bases, with 5 bases sitting between them. CDR3 length: 13 amino acids. From germline, CDR1 is SGHNT and CDR2 YENEEA. The CDR3 reads CASSLVLTDTQYF. CDR3 nucleotide sequence: TGTGCCAGCAGCTTAGTTTTAACAGATACGCAGTATTTT.

The chain has TRBV30 and TRBJ1-1; tentative D call: TRBD1 (6 bases). The CDR3 consists of 16 residues. V gave up 1 base and J gave up 4 bases, with 19 bases separating them. CDR1 is GTSNPN and CDR2 is SVGIG in the germline V gene (reference sequence). For the CDR3, the DNA is TGTGCCTGGAGTGGACCCCGGACAGCGGCTCCCACTGAAGCTTTCTTT. Amino acid sequence: CAWSGPRTAAPTEAFF. Complete variable domain (other parts from reference TRBV30 and TRBJ1-1): SQTIHQWPATLVQPVGSPLSLECTVEGTSNPNLYWYRQAAGRGLQLLFYSVGIGQISSEVPQNLSASRPQDRQFILSSKKLLLSDSGFYLCAWSGPRTAAPTEAFFGQGTRLTVV.

This chain uses TRBV7-2 with TRBJ2-7, with a tentative D call TRBD1 (6 bases). Per germline, CDR1 SGHTA and CDR2 FQGNSA. Between the trimmed V and J ends, which lost 2 bases and 7 bases, there was a span of 18 bases. The CDR3 consists of 15 residues. The CDR3 sequence is CASSLSGRGAREQYF. CDR3 DNA: TGTGCCAGCAGCTTAAGCGGCAGGGGCGCGAGGGAGCAGTACTTC.

The rearrangement joins TRBV6-5 to TRBJ2-4, with 11 bases identical to TRBD1. Germline V gene sequence: CDR1 MNHEY, CDR2 SVGAGI. CDR3 length: 14 amino acids. J gave up 6 bases and V 6 bases, and 4 bases lay outside the gene matches. CDR3 bases: TGTGCCAGCAGGGACAGGGGGCGGAGAAACATTCAGTACTTC. It is translated as CASRDRGRRNIQYF.

The rearrangement links TRBV5-1 to TRBJ1-2; 7 bases line up with TRBD1. The germline V gene encodes CDR1 SGHRS and CDR2 YFSETQ. V gave up 4 bases and J gave up 2 bases; unmatched junction bases: 8. CDR3 size: 15 residues. DNA of the CDR3: TGCGCCAGCAGCCCGTGGTTGGGACAGAACTATGGCTACACCTTC. Translating gives CASSPWLGQNYGYTF.